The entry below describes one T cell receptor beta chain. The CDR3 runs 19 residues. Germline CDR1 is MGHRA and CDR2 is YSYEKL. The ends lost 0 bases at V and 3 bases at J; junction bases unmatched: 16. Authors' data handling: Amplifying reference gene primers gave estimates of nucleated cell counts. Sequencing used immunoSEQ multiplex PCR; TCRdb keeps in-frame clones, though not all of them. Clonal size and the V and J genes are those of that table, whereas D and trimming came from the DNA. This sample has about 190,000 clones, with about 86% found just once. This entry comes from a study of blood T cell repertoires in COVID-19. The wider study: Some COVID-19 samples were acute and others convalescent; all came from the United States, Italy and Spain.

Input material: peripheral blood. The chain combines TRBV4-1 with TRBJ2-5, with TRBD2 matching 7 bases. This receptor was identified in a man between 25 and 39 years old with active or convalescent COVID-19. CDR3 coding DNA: TGCGCCAGCAGCCAAGAACCCATGTTGAGCGGGGCTAAAGAAGAGACCCAGTACTTC. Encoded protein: CASSQEPMLSGAKEETQYF.